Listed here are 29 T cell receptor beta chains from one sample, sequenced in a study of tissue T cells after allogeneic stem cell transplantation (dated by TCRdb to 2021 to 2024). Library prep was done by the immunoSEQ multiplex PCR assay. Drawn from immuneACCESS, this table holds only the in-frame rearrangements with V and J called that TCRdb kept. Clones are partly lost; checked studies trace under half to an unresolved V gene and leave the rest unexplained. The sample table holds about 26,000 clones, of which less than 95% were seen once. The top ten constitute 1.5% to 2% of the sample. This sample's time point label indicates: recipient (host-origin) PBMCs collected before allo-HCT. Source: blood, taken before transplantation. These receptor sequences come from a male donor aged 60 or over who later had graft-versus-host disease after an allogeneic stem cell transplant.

The CDR3 reads CASSPTHSGNTIYF. Here the CDR3 DNA reads TGTGCCAGCAGCCCGACACACTCTGGAAACACCATATATTTT. The chain couples TRBV3-1 (or the pseudogene TRBV3-2) to TRBJ1-3, with D unresolved. The CDR3 totals 14 residues. The V end lost 4 bases, the J end lost 0 bases, and 7 bases lay between the germline ends. CDR1 is LGHDT, CDR2 YNNKEL, per germline (reference sequence).

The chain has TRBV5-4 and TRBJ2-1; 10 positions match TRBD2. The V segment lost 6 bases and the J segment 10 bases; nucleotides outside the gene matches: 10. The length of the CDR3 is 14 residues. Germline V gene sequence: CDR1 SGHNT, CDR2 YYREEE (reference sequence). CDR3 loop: CASTQRASGGEQFF. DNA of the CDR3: TGTGCCAGCACTCAGCGGGCTAGCGGGGGAGAGCAGTTCTTC.

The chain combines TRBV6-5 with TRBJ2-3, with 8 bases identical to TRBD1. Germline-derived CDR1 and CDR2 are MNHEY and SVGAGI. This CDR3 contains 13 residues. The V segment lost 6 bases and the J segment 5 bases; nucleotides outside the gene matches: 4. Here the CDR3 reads CASRGQGKDTQYF. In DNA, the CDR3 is TGTGCCAGCAGAGGACAGGGCAAAGATACGCAGTATTTT.

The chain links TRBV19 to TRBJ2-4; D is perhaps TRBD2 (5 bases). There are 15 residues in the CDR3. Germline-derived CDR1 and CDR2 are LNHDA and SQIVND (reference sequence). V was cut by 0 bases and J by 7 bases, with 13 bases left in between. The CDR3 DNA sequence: TGTGCCAGTAGTATAGATCAAGGAGGTAGGAACATTCAGTACTTC. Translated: CASSIDQGGRNIQYF.

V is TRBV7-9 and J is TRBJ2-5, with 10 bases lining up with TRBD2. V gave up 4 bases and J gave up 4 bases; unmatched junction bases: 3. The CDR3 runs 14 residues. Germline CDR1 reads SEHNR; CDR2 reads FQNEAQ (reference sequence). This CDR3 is CASSSRTSGETQYF. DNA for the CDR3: TGTGCCAGCAGCTCACGGACTAGCGGAGAGACCCAGTACTTC.

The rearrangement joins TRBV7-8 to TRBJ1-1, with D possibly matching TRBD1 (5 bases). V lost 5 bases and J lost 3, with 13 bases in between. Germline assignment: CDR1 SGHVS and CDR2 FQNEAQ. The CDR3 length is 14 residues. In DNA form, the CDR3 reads TGTGCCAGCAGCGCGGGGGAGGGGTACACTGAAGCTTTCTTT. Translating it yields CASSAGEGYTEAFF.

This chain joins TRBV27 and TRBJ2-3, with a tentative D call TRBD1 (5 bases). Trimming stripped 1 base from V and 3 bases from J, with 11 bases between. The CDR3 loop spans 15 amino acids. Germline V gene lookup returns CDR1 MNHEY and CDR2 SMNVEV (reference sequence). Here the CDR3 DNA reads TGTGCCAGCAGTTTATTTCCAGGGTATACAGATACGCAGTATTTT. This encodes CASSLFPGYTDTQYF.

The CDR3 region has the DNA TGTGCCACCAGCGGCGGTATGGCGGGGAAAGAGACCCAGTACTTC. This codes for CATSGGMAGKETQYF. The chain employs TRBV24-1 and TRBJ2-5; D is perhaps TRBD2 (6 bases). The CDR3 loop spans 15 amino acids. V shed 7 bases and J shed 3 bases, with 17 bases lying between them. The germline V gene has CDR1 KGHDR and CDR2 SFDVKD.

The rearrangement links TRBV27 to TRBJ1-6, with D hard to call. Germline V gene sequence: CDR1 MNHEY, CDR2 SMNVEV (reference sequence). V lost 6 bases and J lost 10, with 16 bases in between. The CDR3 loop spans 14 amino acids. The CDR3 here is CASRPTPGISPLHF. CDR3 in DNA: TGTGCCAGCAGACCGACTCCGGGGATCTCACCCCTCCACTTT.

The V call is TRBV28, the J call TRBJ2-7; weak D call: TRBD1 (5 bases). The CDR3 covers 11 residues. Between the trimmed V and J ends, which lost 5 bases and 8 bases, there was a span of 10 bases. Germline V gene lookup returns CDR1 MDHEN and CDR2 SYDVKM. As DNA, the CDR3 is TGTGCCAGCAGTCTAGGGGATAAGCAGTACTTC. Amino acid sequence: CASSLGDKQYF.

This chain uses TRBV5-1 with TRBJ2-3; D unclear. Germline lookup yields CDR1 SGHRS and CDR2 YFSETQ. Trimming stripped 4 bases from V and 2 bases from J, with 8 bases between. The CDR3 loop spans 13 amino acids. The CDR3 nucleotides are TGCGCCAGCAGCACGGACCACACAGATACGCAGTATTTT. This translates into CASSTDHTDTQYF.

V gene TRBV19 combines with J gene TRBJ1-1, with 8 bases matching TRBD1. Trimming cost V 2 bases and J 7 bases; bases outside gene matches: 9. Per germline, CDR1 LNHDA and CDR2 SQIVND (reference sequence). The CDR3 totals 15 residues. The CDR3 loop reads CASSIPNRGGDEAFF. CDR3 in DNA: TGTGCCAGTAGTATACCCAACAGGGGGGGGGATGAAGCTTTCTTT.

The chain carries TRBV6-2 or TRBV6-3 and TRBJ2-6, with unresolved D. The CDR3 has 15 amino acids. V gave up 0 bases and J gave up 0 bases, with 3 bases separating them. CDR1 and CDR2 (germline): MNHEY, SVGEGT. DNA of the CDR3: TGTGCCAGCAGTTACTCCGCCTCTGGGGCCAACGTCCTGACTTTC. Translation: CASSYSASGANVLTF.

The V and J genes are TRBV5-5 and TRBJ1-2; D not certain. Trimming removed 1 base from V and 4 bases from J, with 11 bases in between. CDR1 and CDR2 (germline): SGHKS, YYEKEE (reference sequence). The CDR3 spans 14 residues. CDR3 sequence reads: CASSLSWEGYGYTF. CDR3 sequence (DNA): TGTGCCAGCAGCTTGTCGTGGGAGGGCTATGGCTACACCTTC.

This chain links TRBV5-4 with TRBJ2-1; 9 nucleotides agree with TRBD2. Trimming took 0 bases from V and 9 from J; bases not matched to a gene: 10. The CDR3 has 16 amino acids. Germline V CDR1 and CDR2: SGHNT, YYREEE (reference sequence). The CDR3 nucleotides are TGTGCCAGCAGCTTGGCCGGTAGCGGGAGCTTCGGTGAGCAGTTCTTC. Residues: CASSLAGSGSFGEQFF.

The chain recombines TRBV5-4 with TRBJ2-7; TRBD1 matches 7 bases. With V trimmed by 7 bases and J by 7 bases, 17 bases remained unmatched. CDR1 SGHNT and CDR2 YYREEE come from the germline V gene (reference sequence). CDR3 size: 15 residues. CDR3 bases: TGTGCCAGCGGGCCGGACAGGCCAATTCCTAGAGAGCAGTACTTC. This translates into CASGPDRPIPREQYF.

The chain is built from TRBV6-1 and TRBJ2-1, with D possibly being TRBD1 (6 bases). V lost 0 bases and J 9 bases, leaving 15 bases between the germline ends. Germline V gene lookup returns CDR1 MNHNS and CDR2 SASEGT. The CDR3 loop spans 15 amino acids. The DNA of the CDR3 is TGTGCCAGCAGTGAAGCGGTAGGACAGCTTATTGAGCAGTTCTTC. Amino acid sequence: CASSEAVGQLIEQFF.

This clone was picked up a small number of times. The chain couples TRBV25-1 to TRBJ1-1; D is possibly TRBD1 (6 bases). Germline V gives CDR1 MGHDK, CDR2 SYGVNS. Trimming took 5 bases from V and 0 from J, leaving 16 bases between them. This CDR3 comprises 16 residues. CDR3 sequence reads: CASSSPGANVNTEAFF. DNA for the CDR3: TGTGCCAGCAGTTCTCCGGGGGCTAACGTGAACACTGAAGCTTTCTTT.

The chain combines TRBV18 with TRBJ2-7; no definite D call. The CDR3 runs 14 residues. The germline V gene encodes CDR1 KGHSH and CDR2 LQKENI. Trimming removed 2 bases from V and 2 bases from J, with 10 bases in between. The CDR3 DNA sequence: TGTGCCAGCTCACCAGGGTCGGCGGCCTACGAGCAGTACTTC. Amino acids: CASSPGSAAYEQYF.

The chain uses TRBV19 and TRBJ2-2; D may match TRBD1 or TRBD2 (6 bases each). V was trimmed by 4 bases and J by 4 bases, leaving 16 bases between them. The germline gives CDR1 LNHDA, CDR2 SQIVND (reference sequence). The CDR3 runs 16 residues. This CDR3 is CASSTPTGGITGELFF. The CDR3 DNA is TGTGCCAGTAGTACGCCCACCGGGGGCATCACCGGGGAGCTGTTTTTT.

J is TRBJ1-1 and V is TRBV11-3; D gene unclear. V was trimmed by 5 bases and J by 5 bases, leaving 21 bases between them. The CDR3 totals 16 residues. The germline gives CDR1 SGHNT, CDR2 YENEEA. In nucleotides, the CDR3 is TGTGCCAGCAGCCGTGTTTTAGGTCGGGGTGGTACTGAAGCTTTCTTT. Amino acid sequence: CASSRVLGRGGTEAFF.

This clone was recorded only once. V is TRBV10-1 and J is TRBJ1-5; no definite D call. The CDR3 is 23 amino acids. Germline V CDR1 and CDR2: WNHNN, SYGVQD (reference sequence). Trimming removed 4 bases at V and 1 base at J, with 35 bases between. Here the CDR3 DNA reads TGCGCCAGCAGTGGGAGCGCCCCAAGGTTGCGGGCAGGAGGGAAACTCAGCAATCAGCCCCAGCATTTT. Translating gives CASSGSAPRLRAGGKLSNQPQHF.

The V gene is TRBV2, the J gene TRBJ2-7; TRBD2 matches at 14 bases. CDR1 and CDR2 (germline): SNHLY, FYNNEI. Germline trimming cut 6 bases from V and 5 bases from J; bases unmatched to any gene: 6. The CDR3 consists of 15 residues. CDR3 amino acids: CASSGTSGGLNEQYF. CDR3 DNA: TGTGCCAGCAGCGGGACTAGCGGGGGTCTTAACGAGCAGTACTTC. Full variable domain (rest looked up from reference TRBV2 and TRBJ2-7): EPEVTQTPSHQVTQMGQEVILRCVPISNHLYFYWYRQILGQKVEFLVSFYNNEISEKSEIFDDQFSVERPDGSNFTLKIRSTKLEDSAMYFCASSGTSGGLNEQYFGPGTRLTVT.

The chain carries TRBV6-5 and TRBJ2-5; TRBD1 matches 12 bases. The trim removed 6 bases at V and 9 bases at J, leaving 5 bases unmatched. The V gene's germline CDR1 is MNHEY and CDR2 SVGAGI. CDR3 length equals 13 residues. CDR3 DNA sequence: TGTGCCAGCAGGGGACAGGGGGCTGGGGCCCAGTACTTC. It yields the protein CASRGQGAGAQYF.

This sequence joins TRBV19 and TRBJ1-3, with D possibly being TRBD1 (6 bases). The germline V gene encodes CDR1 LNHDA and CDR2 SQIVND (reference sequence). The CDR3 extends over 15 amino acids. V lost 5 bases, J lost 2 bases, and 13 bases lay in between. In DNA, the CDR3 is TGTGCCAGTAGTCCCAGGGGATTTGCTGGAAACACCATATATTTT. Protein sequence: CASSPRGFAGNTIYF.

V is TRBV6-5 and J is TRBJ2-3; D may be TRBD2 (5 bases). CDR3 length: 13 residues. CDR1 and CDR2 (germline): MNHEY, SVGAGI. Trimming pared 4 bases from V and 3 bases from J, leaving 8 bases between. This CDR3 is CASSFSGTDTQYF. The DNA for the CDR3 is TGTGCCAGCAGTTTCTCGGGGACAGATACGCAGTATTTT.

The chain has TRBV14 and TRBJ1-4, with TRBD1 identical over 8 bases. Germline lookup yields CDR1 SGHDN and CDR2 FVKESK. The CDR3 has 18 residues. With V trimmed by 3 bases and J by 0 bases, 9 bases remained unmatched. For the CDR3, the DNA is TGTGCCAGCAGCCAGCCGGGACAGGAGTTTTCAACTAATGAAAAACTGTTTTTT. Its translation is CASSQPGQEFSTNEKLFF.

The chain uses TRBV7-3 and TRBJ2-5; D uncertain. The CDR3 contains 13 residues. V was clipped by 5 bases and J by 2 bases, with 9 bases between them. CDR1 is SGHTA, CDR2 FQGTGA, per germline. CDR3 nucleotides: TGTGCCAGCAGCCTTACAGCGCAAGAGACCCAGTACTTC. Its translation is CASSLTAQETQYF.

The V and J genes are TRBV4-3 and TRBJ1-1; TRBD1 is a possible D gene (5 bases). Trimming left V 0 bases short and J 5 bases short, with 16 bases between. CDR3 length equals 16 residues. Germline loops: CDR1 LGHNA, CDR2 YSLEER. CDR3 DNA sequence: TGCGCCAGCAGCCAAGAAGGATTAACAGGCGGGACTGAAGCTTTCTTT. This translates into CASSQEGLTGGTEAFF.